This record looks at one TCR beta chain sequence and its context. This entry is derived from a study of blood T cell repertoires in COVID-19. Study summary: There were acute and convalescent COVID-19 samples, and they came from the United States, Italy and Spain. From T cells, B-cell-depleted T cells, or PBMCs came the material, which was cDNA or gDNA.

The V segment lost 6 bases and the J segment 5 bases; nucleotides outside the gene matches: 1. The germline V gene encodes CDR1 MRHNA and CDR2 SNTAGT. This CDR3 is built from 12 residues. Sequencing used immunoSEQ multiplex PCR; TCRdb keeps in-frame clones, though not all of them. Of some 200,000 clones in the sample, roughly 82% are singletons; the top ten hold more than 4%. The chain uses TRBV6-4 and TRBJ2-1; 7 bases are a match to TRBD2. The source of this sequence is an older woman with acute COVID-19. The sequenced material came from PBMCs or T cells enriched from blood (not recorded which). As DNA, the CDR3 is TGTGCCAGCAGAGGGACTAACAATGAGCAGTTCTTC. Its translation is CASRGTNNEQFF.